This is a list of T cell receptor beta chains from one sample in a study of beta chain features in type 1 diabetes. Assay used: immunoSEQ multiplex PCR; TCRdb lists only in-frame clones, some missing. The sample comprises some 900,000 clones, around a sixth of which are singletons, and 0.023% rests with the top ten. Specimen: naive CD4+ T cells from blood. The receptors were sampled from a woman under 30 in good health. The CDR3 runs from the conserved cysteine through the conserved F or W. A D gene is named only where the DNA matches it firmly. Expanded clones get a size class; other rows say once, few or many, or leave the size out.

J gene: TRBJ2-1
D gene: -
clone size: few
CDR3 length: 16
V gene: TRBV7-9
CDR3 protein: CASSLGGRGSYNEQFF
CDR3 DNA: TGTGCCAGCAGCTTAGGGGGCAGAGGCTCCTACAATGAGCAGTTCTTC

J gene: TRBJ2-7
D gene: -
clone size: -
CDR3 length: 14
V gene: TRBV28
CDR3 protein: CASSPLPQTYEQYF
CDR3 DNA: TGTGCCAGCAGTCCACTCCCACAGACTTACGAGCAGTACTTC

J gene: TRBJ2-1
D gene: -
clone size: -
CDR3 length: 14
V gene: TRBV6-5
CDR3 protein: CASSSRDQSSSQFF
CDR3 DNA: TGTGCCAGCAGTTCCCGGGACCAATCCTCCTCGCAGTTCTTC

J gene: TRBJ1-1
D gene: -
clone size: few
CDR3 length: 13
V gene: TRBV6-5
CDR3 protein: CASSYYQRSEAFF
CDR3 DNA: TGTGCCAGCAGTTACTACCAAAGGTCTGAAGCTTTCTTT

J gene: TRBJ2-1
D gene: TRBD1
clone size: -
CDR3 length: 16
V gene: TRBV18
CDR3 protein: CASSPKGQSSYNEQFF
CDR3 DNA: TGTGCCAGCTCACCTAAGGGACAGAGCTCCTACAATGAGCAGTTCTTC

J gene: TRBJ2-2
D gene: TRBD1
clone size: few
CDR3 length: 14
V gene: TRBV11-2
CDR3 protein: CASSRDSNTGELFF
CDR3 DNA: TGTGCCAGCAGCAGGGACAGCAACACCGGGGAGCTGTTTTTT

J gene: TRBJ2-2
D gene: -
clone size: few
CDR3 length: 12
V gene: TRBV28
CDR3 protein: CASSQRTGELFF
CDR3 DNA: TGTGCCAGCAGCCAGCGCACCGGGGAGCTGTTTTTT

J gene: TRBJ2-7
D gene: TRBD2
clone size: few
CDR3 length: 19
V gene: TRBV7-2
CDR3 protein: CASSFKRTSGSWASYEQYF
CDR3 DNA: TGTGCCAGCAGCTTTAAGAGGACTAGCGGGAGCTGGGCCTCCTACGAGCAGTACTTC

J gene: TRBJ2-1
D gene: -
clone size: few
CDR3 length: 14
V gene: TRBV6-5
CDR3 protein: CASSYSTGRYEQFF
CDR3 DNA: TGTGCCAGCAGTTACTCGACAGGGAGGTATGAGCAGTTCTTC

J gene: TRBJ2-7
D gene: -
clone size: -
CDR3 length: 13
V gene: TRBV18
CDR3 protein: CASSPPQGYEQYF
CDR3 DNA: TGTGCCAGCTCACCCCCGCAGGGATACGAGCAGTACTTC

J gene: TRBJ2-5
D gene: TRBD1
clone size: few
CDR3 length: 14
V gene: TRBV4-1
CDR3 protein: CASSPGQKAETQYF
CDR3 DNA: TGCGCCAGCAGCCCGGGACAGAAAGCGGAGACCCAGTACTTC

J gene: TRBJ2-7
D gene: TRBD1
clone size: few
CDR3 length: 14
V gene: TRBV19
CDR3 protein: CASSPWDSSYEQYF
CDR3 DNA: TGTGCCAGTAGTCCCTGGGACAGTTCCTACGAGCAGTACTTC

J gene: TRBJ2-3
D gene: -
clone size: many
CDR3 length: 11
V gene: TRBV7-9
CDR3 protein: CASSRSDTQYF
CDR3 DNA: TGTGCCAGCAGCCGCAGCGATACGCAGTATTTT

J gene: TRBJ2-2
D gene: TRBD1
clone size: -
CDR3 length: 14
V gene: TRBV2
CDR3 protein: CASSYRGSTGELFF
CDR3 DNA: TGTGCCAGCAGTTACAGGGGGTCTACCGGGGAGCTGTTTTTT

J gene: TRBJ1-2
D gene: -
clone size: few
CDR3 length: 14
V gene: TRBV5-6
CDR3 protein: CASSWGRENYGYTF
CDR3 DNA: TGTGCCAGCAGCTGGGGACGGGAAAACTATGGCTACACCTTC

J gene: TRBJ1-1
D gene: -
clone size: few
CDR3 length: 16
V gene: TRBV7-2
CDR3 protein: CASSIRSFQGNTEAFF
CDR3 DNA: TGTGCCAGCAGCATAAGGTCATTCCAGGGTAACACTGAAGCTTTCTTT

J gene: TRBJ2-5
D gene: TRBD2
clone size: -
CDR3 length: 18
V gene: TRBV28
CDR3 protein: CASSLPLGASGSGETQYF
CDR3 DNA: TGTGCCAGCAGTTTACCCCTCGGGGCTAGCGGGAGTGGCGAGACCCAGTACTTC

J gene: TRBJ2-6
D gene: -
clone size: -
CDR3 length: 16
V gene: TRBV11-2
CDR3 protein: CASSRGRGIGANVLTF
CDR3 DNA: TGTGCCAGCAGCCGTGGCCGGGGAATTGGGGCCAACGTCCTGACTTTC

J gene: TRBJ2-7
D gene: TRBD2
clone size: few
CDR3 length: 15
V gene: TRBV6-6
CDR3 protein: CASSYSLAGVGEQYF
CDR3 DNA: TGTGCCAGCAGTTACTCTCTAGCGGGAGTCGGAGAGCAGTACTTC

J gene: TRBJ2-7
D gene: -
clone size: few
CDR3 length: 13
V gene: TRBV21-1
CDR3 protein: CASSSGGSFEQYF
CDR3 DNA: TGTGCCAGCAGCAGCGGCGGGAGTTTCGAGCAGTACTTC

J gene: TRBJ2-1
D gene: TRBD2
clone size: -
CDR3 length: 18
V gene: TRBV7-9
CDR3 protein: CASSPKTSGLKKGNEQFF
CDR3 DNA: TGTGCCAGCAGCCCTAAAACTTCGGGACTAAAAAAAGGGAATGAGCAGTTCTTC

J gene: TRBJ2-2
D gene: TRBD2
clone size: few
CDR3 length: 16
V gene: TRBV6-7
CDR3 protein: CASSPGTSGSPGELFF
CDR3 DNA: TGTGCCAGCAGTCCCGGGACTAGCGGGAGCCCCGGGGAGCTGTTTTTT

J gene: TRBJ2-1
D gene: -
clone size: -
CDR3 length: 17
V gene: TRBV27
CDR3 protein: CASSFEWTRGVYNEQFF
CDR3 DNA: TGTGCCAGCAGTTTCGAGTGGACCAGGGGGGTTTACAATGAGCAGTTCTTC

J gene: TRBJ2-4
D gene: -
clone size: -
CDR3 length: 14
V gene: TRBV11-2
CDR3 protein: CASSSGLAKNIQYF
CDR3 DNA: TGTGCCAGCAGCTCGGGGCTAGCCAAAAACATTCAGTACTTC

J gene: TRBJ2-7
D gene: TRBD2
clone size: few
CDR3 length: 15
V gene: TRBV5-4
CDR3 protein: CASSRSGSGSYEQYF
CDR3 DNA: TGTGCCAGCAGCCGGAGCGGGAGTGGCTCCTACGAGCAGTACTTC

J gene: TRBJ2-6
D gene: TRBD2
clone size: few
CDR3 length: 18
V gene: TRBV5-8
CDR3 protein: CASSLYPGGTSGANVLTF
CDR3 DNA: TGTGCCAGCAGCTTGTATCCGGGGGGGACCTCTGGGGCCAACGTCCTGACTTTC

J gene: TRBJ1-2
D gene: -
clone size: few
CDR3 length: 14
V gene: TRBV7-8
CDR3 protein: CASSFLPGVGGYTF
CDR3 DNA: TGTGCCAGCAGCTTTCTCCCAGGGGTCGGTGGCTACACCTTC

J gene: TRBJ1-3
D gene: TRBD1
clone size: few
CDR3 length: 15
V gene: TRBV7-9
CDR3 protein: CASSSDRLSGNTIYF
CDR3 DNA: TGTGCCAGCAGCTCGGACAGGCTCTCTGGAAACACCATATATTTT

J gene: TRBJ2-3
D gene: -
clone size: once
CDR3 length: 15
V gene: TRBV7-3
CDR3 protein: CASSLRPGDTDTQYF
CDR3 DNA: TGTGCCAGCAGCTTACGGCCAGGGGATACAGATACGCAGTATTTT

J gene: TRBJ2-3
D gene: -
clone size: -
CDR3 length: 13
V gene: TRBV7-9
CDR3 protein: CASSRDVPDTQYF
CDR3 DNA: TGTGCCAGCAGCCGGGACGTCCCAGATACGCAGTATTTT

J gene: TRBJ2-1
D gene: -
clone size: -
CDR3 length: 14
V gene: TRBV5-1
CDR3 protein: CASSGRTVHNEQFF
CDR3 DNA: TGCGCCAGCAGCGGTAGGACTGTCCACAATGAGCAGTTCTTC

J gene: TRBJ2-3
D gene: TRBD1
clone size: -
CDR3 length: 16
V gene: TRBV7-9
CDR3 protein: CASSRDRAPSTDTQYF
CDR3 DNA: TGTGCCAGCAGCCGCGACAGGGCCCCTAGCACAGATACGCAGTATTTT